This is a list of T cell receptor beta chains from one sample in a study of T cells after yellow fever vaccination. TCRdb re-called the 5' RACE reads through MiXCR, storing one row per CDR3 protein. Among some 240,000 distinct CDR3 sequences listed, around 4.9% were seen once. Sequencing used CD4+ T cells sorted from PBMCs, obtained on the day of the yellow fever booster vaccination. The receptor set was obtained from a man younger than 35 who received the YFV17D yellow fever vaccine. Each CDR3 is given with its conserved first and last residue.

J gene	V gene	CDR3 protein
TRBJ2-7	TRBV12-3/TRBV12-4	CASSYYRIYEQYF
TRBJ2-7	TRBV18	CASSPPSAGKHDSYEQYF
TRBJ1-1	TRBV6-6	CASKLLQGGTEAFF
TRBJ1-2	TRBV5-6	CASSHGTGREGYTF
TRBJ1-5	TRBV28	CASSLSLLQGANNQPQHF
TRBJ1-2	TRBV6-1	CASSEARLGYGYTF
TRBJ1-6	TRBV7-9	CASSSGSSYNSPLHF
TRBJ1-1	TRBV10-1	CASSESQGVTEAFF
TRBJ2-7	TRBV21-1	CASSRRGTHPYEQYF
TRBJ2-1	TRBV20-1	CSAKRGRSSYNEQFF
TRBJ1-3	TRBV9	CASSVAGLFSGNTIYF
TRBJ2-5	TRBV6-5	CASSREGAGEETQYF
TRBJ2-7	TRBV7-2	CASSSVVPYEQYF
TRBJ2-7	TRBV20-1	CSGKRALTYEQYF
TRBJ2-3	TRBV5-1	CASSFTSDTQYF
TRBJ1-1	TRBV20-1	CSAKRLRAEAFF
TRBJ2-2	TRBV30	CAWRGAGNTGELFF
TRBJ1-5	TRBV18	CASSTDSDRNQPQHF
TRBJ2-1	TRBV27	CASSSRTVLTGKQFF
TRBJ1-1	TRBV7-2	CASSTRQGGQAFF
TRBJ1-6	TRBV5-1	CASSSGTSPRSPLHF
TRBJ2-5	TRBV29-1	CSVQTGLEGETQYF
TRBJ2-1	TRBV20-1	CSAPTSGGASYNEQFF
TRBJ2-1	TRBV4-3	CASSQVNQNGEQFF
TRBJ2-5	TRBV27	CASSLTGLETQYF
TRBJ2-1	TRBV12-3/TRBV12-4	CASPERDEQFF
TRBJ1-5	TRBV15	CATGRGGRRQPQHF
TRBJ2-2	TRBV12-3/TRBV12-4	CASSLNILASATGELFF
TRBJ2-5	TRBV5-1	CASSLWGGPFKYQETQYF
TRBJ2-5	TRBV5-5	CASSLGGTKETQYF
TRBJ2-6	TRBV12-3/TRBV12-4	CASSTDRAGANVLTF